The rows below give T cell receptor beta chains drawn from one sample of a study of T cells expressing NK-cell markers. TCRdb re-analyzed the 5' RACE reads; it lists each CDR3 protein once, without DNA. The sample's table shows some 460,000 distinct CDR3 sequences. Sequencing input: blood T cells: a sorted CD56 or NKG2C T cell subset, CD4+ or CD8+ T cells, or bulk PBMC T cells (not recorded which). These receptor sequences come from a woman aged 50 to 60 in good health. CDR3s include the opening cysteine and the closing phenylalanine or tryptophan. The order of the fields is V gene, J gene, CDR3 protein.

TRBV14	TRBJ2-2	CASSQVWDTYTGELFF
TRBV5-6	TRBJ2-1	CASSFGDLTYEQFF
TRBV5-5	TRBJ2-1	CASSFRLGRFEQFF
TRBV2	TRBJ2-5	CASSDIGGSQETQYF
TRBV4-1	TRBJ2-1	CASSLGGLAGASPYNEQFF
TRBV9	TRBJ2-1	CASSVAQGVNEQFF
TRBV29-1	TRBJ2-2	CSVKLLATGELFF
TRBV20-1	TRBJ2-1	CSAPDSLNEQFF
TRBV11-2	TRBJ1-1	CASSLVAGGGAFF
TRBV30	TRBJ2-3	CAWRDRSGTRGLATQYF
TRBV5-1	TRBJ2-1	CASTTLTGQAPNEQFF
TRBV4-2	TRBJ2-1	CASSQEEGVRSEQFF
TRBV20-1	TRBJ2-1	CSARDRWVNEQFF
TRBV24-1	TRBJ2-4	CATRNLQDRAPTLAKNIQYF
TRBV6-1	TRBJ2-6	CASPSRSGANVLTF
TRBV12-5	TRBJ2-7	CASGLGPVLDEQYF
TRBV11-2	TRBJ2-2	CASSLSKRTGRDTGELFF